The clone carrying this T cell receptor beta chain appeared a few times. There are 16 residues in the CDR3. V shed 4 bases and J shed 6 bases, with 22 bases lying between them. CDR1 and CDR2 (germline): MDHEN, SYDVKM. This entry comes from a study of cytomegalovirus exposure and HLA in healthy donors. Amplification used 60 Vbeta primers and 13 Jbeta primers. TCRdb's table, derived via immunoSEQ multiplex PCR, lists solely in-frame clones and lacks some. Of some 110,000 clones in the sample, 70% to 80% were seen once. V usage is TRBV28 and J usage is TRBJ2-7; TRBD2 might be the D (6 bases). The sequenced material came from PBMCs. The TCR comes from a man younger than 45 in good health and CMV-seropositive. CDR3 in DNA: TGTGCCAGCAGTTGGCTGGGGCGGCAGGGAGGAGGCGAGCAGTACTTC. It is translated as CASSWLGRQGGGEQYF.